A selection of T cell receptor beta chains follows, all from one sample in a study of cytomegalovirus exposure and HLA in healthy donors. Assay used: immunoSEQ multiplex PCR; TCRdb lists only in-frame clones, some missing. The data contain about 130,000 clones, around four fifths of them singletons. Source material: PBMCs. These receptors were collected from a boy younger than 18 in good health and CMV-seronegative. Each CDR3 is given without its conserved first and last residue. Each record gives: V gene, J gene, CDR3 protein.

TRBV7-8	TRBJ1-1	ASSFFRGEEAF
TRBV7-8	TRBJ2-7	ASSDRDISYEQY
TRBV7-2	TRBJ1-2	ASSFYRDRDGYT
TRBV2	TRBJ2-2	ASRGTSGGANTGELF
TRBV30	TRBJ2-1	AWRSTLGGF
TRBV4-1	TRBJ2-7	ASSQGTIGFSYEQY
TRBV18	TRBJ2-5	ASSPPGLAGGGETQY
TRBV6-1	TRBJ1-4	ASSEGQGEEKLF
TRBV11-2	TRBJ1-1	ASSLDSARQNTEAF
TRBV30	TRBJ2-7	ACLPGEKDYEQY
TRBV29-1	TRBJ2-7	SAQTSGSMEY
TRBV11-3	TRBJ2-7	ASSPRMTSGSLPYEQY
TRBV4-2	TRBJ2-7	ASSQDPGAVDEQY
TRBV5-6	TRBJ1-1	ASSLNIISNTEAF
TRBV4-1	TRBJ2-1	ASSQEGLAGDNEQF
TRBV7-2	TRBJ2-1	ASSPPGLVGNEQF
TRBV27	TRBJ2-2	ASSSLAGRNTGELF
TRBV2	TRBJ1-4	ASSRDRSATNEKLF
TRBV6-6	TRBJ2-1	ASSYSGLRVGNEQF
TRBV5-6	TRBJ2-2	ASRDTGPGELF
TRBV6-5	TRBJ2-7	ASIGTSRYEQY
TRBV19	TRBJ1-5	ASSIDPRRVGNQPQH
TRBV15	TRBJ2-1	ATSRGVASGIGGVSYNEQF
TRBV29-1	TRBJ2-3	SAGRLAPSTDTQY
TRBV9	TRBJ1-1	ASSSTANTEAF
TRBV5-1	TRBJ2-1	ASRGGGDDEQF
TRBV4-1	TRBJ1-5	ASSISDRGGQPQH
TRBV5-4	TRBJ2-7	ASSPLLAGGNEQY
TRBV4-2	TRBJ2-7	ASSQGAPLYEQY
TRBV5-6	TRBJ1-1	ASSFSGQGYTEAF
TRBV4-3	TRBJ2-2	ASSQDRAGGPLAGELF
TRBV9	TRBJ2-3	ASSFPRGRASDTQY
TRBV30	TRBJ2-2	AWSVNSAGELF
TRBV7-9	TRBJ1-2	ASSSTGVANYGYT
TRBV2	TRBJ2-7	ASSGGTGTTEQY
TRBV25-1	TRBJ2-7	ASSVAGSGSSYEQY
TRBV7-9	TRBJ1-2	ASSLGQEPGGYT
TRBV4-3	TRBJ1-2	ASSQADSYTYGYT
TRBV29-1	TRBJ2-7	SVLGTAEIYEQY